This T cell receptor (beta chain) was recovered during a study of T cells in narcolepsy. Whole-study context: Donors had narcolepsy type 1 or type 2, or were healthy controls.

Notes on the study in general: Comparing one patient's CSF and blood CD4+ clonotypes highlighted HCRT- and TRIB2-specific autoreactive clonotypes.

Assay: immunoSEQ multiplex PCR; the TCRdb copy retains only in-frame clones and omits some. This sample yields about 32,000 clones, of which 75% to 90% are seen a single time; under 0.8% belongs to the top ten. The CDR3 runs to 11 residues. V gave up 2 bases and J gave up 5 bases, with 5 bases separating them. Germline values: CDR1 SGHRS, CDR2 YFSETQ. As to this clone: What it recognizes is unknown.

The TCR was taken from a human donor in good health. The chain recombines TRBV5-1 with TRBJ2-7; D gene unclear. Sequenced sample: memory (CD45RA-) CD4+ T cells from blood. CDR3 in amino acids: CASSFQNEQYF. The CDR3 nucleotides are TGCGCCAGCAGCTTTCAGAACGAGCAGTACTTC.